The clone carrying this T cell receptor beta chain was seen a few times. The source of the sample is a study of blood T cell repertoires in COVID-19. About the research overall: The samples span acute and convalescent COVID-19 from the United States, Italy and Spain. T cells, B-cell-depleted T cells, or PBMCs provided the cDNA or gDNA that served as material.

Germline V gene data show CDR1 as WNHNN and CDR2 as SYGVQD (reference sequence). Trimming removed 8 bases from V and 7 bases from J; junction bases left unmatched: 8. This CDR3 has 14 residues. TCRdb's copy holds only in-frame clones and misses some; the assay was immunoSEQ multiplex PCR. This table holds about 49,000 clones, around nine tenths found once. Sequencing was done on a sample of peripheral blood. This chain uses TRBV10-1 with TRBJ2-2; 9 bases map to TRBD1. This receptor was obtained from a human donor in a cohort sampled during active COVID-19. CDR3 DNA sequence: TGCGCCAGCGGCCGGGACAGGGAGAGCGGGGAGCTGTTTTTT. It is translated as CASGRDRESGELFF.